Listed here are 23 T cell receptor beta chains from one sample, sequenced in a study of hypomethylating agent response in myelodysplastic syndrome. Measured with immunoSEQ multiplex PCR; TCRdb has only the in-frame clones, and not every one. The sample records fewer than 5,500 clones, approximately 86% being singletons. This specimen was bone marrow, taken before or after starting hypomethylating agent treatment for myelodysplastic syndrome (not recorded which). These receptors all come from a human donor with myelodysplastic syndrome.

This clone is deemed medium-sized. This chain links TRBV7-6 with TRBJ2-5, with D unresolved. This CDR3 has 11 residues. V gave up 5 bases and J gave up 6 bases, with 7 bases separating them. In germline, CDR1 is SGHVS, CDR2 FNYEAQ. This CDR3 is CASSEEQTQYF. Written as DNA, the CDR3 is TGTGCCAGCAGCGAGGAGCAGACCCAGTACTTC.

The rearrangement uses TRBV6-5 and TRBJ1-5; 8 nucleotides align to TRBD1. Germline V gene data show CDR1 as MNHEY and CDR2 as SVGAGI. The CDR3 totals 16 residues. V was pared by 4 bases and J by 7 bases, with 12 bases of the junction left unmatched. As DNA, the CDR3 is TGTGCCAGCAGTTCTAGTCGGCAGGGGGCAAAGCAGCCCCAGCATTTT. Its protein is CASSSSRQGAKQPQHF.

The V call is TRBV11-3, the J call TRBJ1-6; unclear D gene. The CDR3 totals 13 residues. The V gene lost 0 bases and the J gene lost 6 bases, with 3 bases spanning the gap. Germline V gene data show CDR1 as SGHNT and CDR2 as YENEEA. This CDR3 is CASSLDSNSPLHF. In nucleotides, the CDR3 is TGTGCCAGCAGCTTAGACAGTAATTCACCCCTCCACTTT.

This clone is a singleton in its sample. V gene TRBV27 combines with J gene TRBJ2-7; tentatively, D is TRBD2 (6 bases). V lost 2 bases and J 0 bases, leaving 11 bases between the germline ends. Germline CDR1 is MNHEY and CDR2 is SMNVEV (reference sequence). CDR3 length: 15 amino acids. The CDR3 DNA sequence: TGTGCCAGCAGTTTAAGGGCGGGGAGCTCCTACGAGCAGTACTTC. Its translation: CASSLRAGSSYEQYF.

The chain couples TRBV19 to TRBJ1-5, with TRBD1 as a possible D gene (5 bases). Germline CDR1 LNHDA, CDR2 SQIVND (reference sequence). CDR3 length: 14 amino acids. V shed 6 bases and J shed 0 bases, with 9 bases lying between them. CDR3 in amino acids: CASSQGYSNQPQHF. The DNA for the CDR3 is TGTGCCAGTAGCCAGGGATATAGCAATCAGCCCCAGCATTTT.

The chain recombines TRBV5-1 with TRBJ2-3, with 8 bases fitting TRBD2. V dropped 2 bases and J dropped 4; count of bases not matched to a gene: 6. The CDR3 extends over 15 amino acids. The V gene's germline CDR1 is SGHRS and CDR2 YFSETQ. The DNA for the CDR3 is TGCGCCAGCAGCTTATGGCGGGGGGCCTCAGATACGCAGTATTTT. Translating gives CASSLWRGASDTQYF.

The chain combines TRBV6-5 with TRBJ1-2; D perhaps matches TRBD1 (5 bases). V was clipped by 5 bases and J by 8 bases, with 21 bases between them. This CDR3 has 15 amino acids. Per the germline V gene, CDR1 is MNHEY and CDR2 is SVGAGI. The CDR3 DNA is TGTGCCAGCAGTGCCGTACGAGGAGGGGTGGGAGGCTACACCTTC. Its translation is CASSAVRGGVGGYTF.

V gene TRBV14 combines with J gene TRBJ2-7, with a tentative D call TRBD2 (6 bases). Germline V lookup: CDR1 SGHDN, CDR2 FVKESK. V lost 4 bases to trimming and J lost 6 bases, with 25 bases between them. The CDR3 consists of 17 residues. The CDR3 DNA is TGTGCCAGCAGCCCGCTGATTAAGTCGGGAGTCACGTCCGAGCAGTACTTC. Its protein is CASSPLIKSGVTSEQYF. Variable domain in full (rest from reference TRBV14 and TRBJ2-7): EAGVTQFPSHSVIEKGQTVTLRCDPISGHDNLYWYRRVMGKEIKFLLHFVKESKQDESGMPNNRFLAERTGGTYSTLKVQPAELEDSGVYFCASSPLIKSGVTSEQYFGPGTRLTVT.

The CDR3 coding sequence is TGTGCCAGCAGCTCGAATGTAGCGAACACTGAAGCTTTCTTT. It codes for CASSSNVANTEAFF. The V and J genes are TRBV9 and TRBJ1-1; no reliable D call. CDR3 length equals 14 residues. The V end lost 4 bases, the J end lost 1 base, and 11 bases lay between the germline ends. Germline CDR1 is SGDLS and CDR2 is YYNGEE.

The chain joins TRBV6-1 to TRBJ1-6; TRBD1 might be the D (6 bases). The germline V gene has CDR1 MNHNS and CDR2 SASEGT. The CDR3 runs 14 residues. V lost 6 bases, J lost 5 bases, and 11 bases lay in between. This CDR3 is CASRSAGDNSPLHF. The CDR3 DNA reads TGTGCCAGCAGGTCCGCAGGGGATAATTCACCCCTCCACTTT.

Only a few counts were recorded for this clone. This CDR3 reads CASTDRGSDGYTF. CDR3 bases: TGTGCCAGCACCGACAGGGGGTCAGATGGCTACACCTTC. The chain links TRBV6-1 to TRBJ1-2; 9 nucleotides agree with TRBD1. The germline gives CDR1 MNHNS, CDR2 SASEGT. The CDR3 totals 13 residues. The V and J ends lost 7 bases and 6 bases, in that order; junction bases with no gene match: 6.

The rearrangement joins TRBV6-5 to TRBJ2-3; D is uncertain. The V end lost 0 bases, the J end lost 3 bases, and 10 bases lay between the germline ends. The CDR3 is 15 amino acids. Germline V CDR1 and CDR2: MNHEY, SVGAGI. In DNA, the CDR3 is TGTGCCAGCAGTTACTCGATGGTCGCTACAGATACGCAGTATTTT. Its translation is CASSYSMVATDTQYF.

This chain joins TRBV5-5 and TRBJ1-1; D might be TRBD1 (5 bases). Germline assignment: CDR1 SGHKS and CDR2 YYEKEE (reference sequence). This CDR3 region has 14 residues. Between the trimmed V and J ends, which lost 2 bases and 7 bases, there was a span of 15 bases. In DNA form, the CDR3 reads TGTGCCAGCAGCTTCGGGACCGATAATAGTGAAGCTTTCTTT. This encodes CASSFGTDNSEAFF.

The gene calls are TRBV14 and TRBJ2-1, with D unclear. The V end was cut by 4 bases, the J end by 6 bases, with 13 bases between. Germline V gene sequence: CDR1 SGHDN, CDR2 FVKESK. This CDR3 has 14 residues. The CDR3 region is CASSLVGPLNEQFF. CDR3 sequence (DNA): TGTGCCAGCAGCCTCGTTGGACCCCTCAATGAGCAGTTCTTC.

V usage is TRBV5-8 and J usage is TRBJ2-2; D might be TRBD1 (6 bases). The CDR3 loop spans 15 amino acids. V lost 6 bases and J lost 0, with 12 bases in between. Germline V gene sequence: CDR1 SGHTS, CDR2 YDEGEE. The CDR3 DNA follows: TGTGCCAGCACTGGACAGCTGACGAACACCGGGGAGCTGTTTTTT. Its translation: CASTGQLTNTGELFF.

This clone is categorized as large. The V and J genes are TRBV28 and TRBJ2-1; unclear D gene. From germline, CDR1 is MDHEN and CDR2 SYDVKM. The CDR3 has 13 residues. Trimming removed 2 bases at V and 9 bases at J, with 11 bases between. CDR3 amino acids: CASSLTPFGEQFF. DNA of the CDR3: TGTGCCAGCAGTTTAACCCCCTTTGGTGAGCAGTTCTTC.

This clone is deemed large (0.1 to 1%). The chain recombines TRBV7-2 with TRBJ2-7; no firm D call. The germline V gene encodes CDR1 SGHTA and CDR2 FQGNSA. Trimming pared 3 bases from V and 5 bases from J, leaving 14 bases between. This CDR3 spans 14 amino acids. The CDR3 nucleotides are TGTGCCAGCAGCTTGATAGCAGGTACCCACGAGCAGTACTTC. Residues: CASSLIAGTHEQYF.

This clone was picked up one time. This chain connects TRBV6-5 to TRBJ2-5; 8 bases are shared with TRBD2. V trimming: 5 bases; J trimming: 5 bases; junction bases outside the gene matches: 10. The germline gives CDR1 MNHEY, CDR2 SVGAGI. The CDR3 consists of 15 residues. CDR3 DNA sequence: TGTGCCAGCAGTCATTTTAGCGGGACTGCTGAGACCCAGTACTTC. The encoded protein is CASSHFSGTAETQYF.

The chain joins TRBV27 to TRBJ2-7; D gene uncertain. The CDR3 is made up of 15 amino acids. Germline V gene data show CDR1 as MNHEY and CDR2 as SMNVEV (reference sequence). V lost 6 bases and J lost 3, with 18 bases in between. The CDR3 reads CASRLEGSTFYEQYF. The DNA for the CDR3 is TGTGCCAGCAGATTAGAAGGGTCAACATTCTACGAGCAGTACTTC.

This clone showed up just a few times. The V and J genes are TRBV29-1 and TRBJ1-2, with a possible D match to TRBD1 (5 bases). This CDR3 contains 12 residues. V was pared by 6 bases and J by 3 bases, with 11 bases between. Germline V lookup: CDR1 SQVTM, CDR2 ANQGSEA. The CDR3 bases are TGCAGCGTCGCCTGGACACACTATGGCTACACCTTC. Amino acid sequence: CSVAWTHYGYTF. Drawing the rest from reference TRBV29-1 and TRBJ1-2, the complete variable domain is SAVISQKPSRDICQRGTSLTIQCQVDSQVTMMFWYRQQPGQSLTLIATANQGSEATYESGFVIDKFPISRPNLTFSTLTVSNMSPEDSSIYLCSVAWTHYGYTFGSGTRLTVV.

V gene TRBV6-1 combines with J gene TRBJ2-1, with 7 bases identical to TRBD1. Trimming took 3 bases from V and 9 from J; bases not matched to a gene: 5. Germline V gene lookup returns CDR1 MNHNS and CDR2 SASEGT. The CDR3 runs 13 residues. Written as DNA, the CDR3 is TGTGCCAGCAGTGAGGCACAGGGGAGTGAGCAGTTCTTC. Residues: CASSEAQGSEQFF.

The J gene is TRBJ1-2, the V gene TRBV2, with D possibly matching TRBD1 (5 bases). V was clipped by 3 bases and J by 8 bases, with 13 bases between them. This CDR3 comprises 13 residues. The germline V gene has CDR1 SNHLY and CDR2 FYNNEI. The CDR3 DNA reads TGTGCCAGCAGTGAGAGGGGAACGGGGGGCTACACCTTC. Its protein is CASSERGTGGYTF.

The gene calls are TRBV7-9 and TRBJ2-7; 8 nucleotides agree with TRBD1. The CDR3 runs 15 residues. The germline V gene has CDR1 SEHNR and CDR2 FQNEAQ (reference sequence). V lost 0 bases, J lost 6 bases, and 7 bases stayed unmatched. The CDR3, as DNA: TGTGCCAGCAGCTTAGCATCGGACAGGGTGGCCGAGCAGTACTTC. Amino acids: CASSLASDRVAEQYF. Variable domain in full (rest from reference TRBV7-9 and TRBJ2-7): DTGVSQNPRHKITKRGQNVTFRCDPISEHNRLYWYRQTLGQGPEFLTYFQNEAQLEKSRLLSDRFSAERPKGSFSTLEIQRTEQGDSAMYLCASSLASDRVAEQYFGPGTRLTVT.